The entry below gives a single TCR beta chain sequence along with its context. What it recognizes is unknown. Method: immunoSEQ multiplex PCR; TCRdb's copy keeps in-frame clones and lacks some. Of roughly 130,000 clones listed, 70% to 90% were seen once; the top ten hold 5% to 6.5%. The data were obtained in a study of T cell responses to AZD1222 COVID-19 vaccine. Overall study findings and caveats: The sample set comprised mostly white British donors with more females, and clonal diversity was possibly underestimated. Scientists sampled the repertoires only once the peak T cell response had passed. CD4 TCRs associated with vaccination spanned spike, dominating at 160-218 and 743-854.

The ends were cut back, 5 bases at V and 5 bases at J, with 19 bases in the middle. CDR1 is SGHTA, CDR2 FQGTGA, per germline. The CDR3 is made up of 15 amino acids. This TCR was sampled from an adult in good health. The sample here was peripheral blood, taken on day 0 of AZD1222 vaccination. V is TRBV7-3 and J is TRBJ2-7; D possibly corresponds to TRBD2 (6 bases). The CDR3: CASSRTGTGRHEQYF. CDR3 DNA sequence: TGTGCCAGCAGCCGGACCGGGACTGGCCGCCACGAGCAGTACTTC.